What follows describes a single TCR beta chain. Next came a second PCR, run for about 7 to 11 cycles, which used a sample-barcoded 5' primer along with a J-beta primer mix. TCRdb itself ran the 5' RACE reads through MiXCR, one entry per CDR3 protein. Of approximately 880,000 distinct CDR3 sequences in the sample, about 48% are singletons; the top ten hold 13%. This entry belongs to a study of blood T cells in healthy people across ages. This sequence was found in a man aged 25 to 40 in good health. The sequenced sample was blood.

CDR3 sequence reads: CASSSGSGGGQETQYF. The CDR3, as DNA: TGCGCCAGCAGCTCCGGGTCTGGCGGGGGCCAAGAGACCCAGTACTTC. This sequence joins TRBV5-1 and TRBJ2-5; 7 positions agree with TRBD2. V was clipped by 3 bases and J by 1 base; unmatched bases: 9. Germline lookup yields CDR1 SGHRS and CDR2 YFSETQ. This CDR3 has 16 amino acids.